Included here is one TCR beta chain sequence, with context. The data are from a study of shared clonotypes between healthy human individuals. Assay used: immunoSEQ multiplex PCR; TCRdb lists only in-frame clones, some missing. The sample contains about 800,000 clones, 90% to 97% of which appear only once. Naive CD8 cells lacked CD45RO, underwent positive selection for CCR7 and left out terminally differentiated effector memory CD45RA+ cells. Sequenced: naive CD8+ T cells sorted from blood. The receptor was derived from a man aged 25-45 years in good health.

The CDR3, as DNA: TGTGCCAGCAGTAACGGACAGGGGGCCAGGACTGAAGCTTTCTTT. Amino acid sequence: CASSNGQGARTEAFF. The J gene is TRBJ1-1, the V gene TRBV27; TRBD1 matches at 11 bases. This CDR3 is 15 amino acids long. Germline assignment: CDR1 MNHEY and CDR2 SMNVEV (reference sequence). Trimming took 5 bases from V and 5 from J; bases not matched to a gene: 7.